Given below is one T cell receptor beta chain in context. Produced via immunoSEQ multiplex PCR; TCRdb's table is partial and in-frame only. Among about 140,000 clones, approximately 80% were seen once, and the ten largest hold 15% to 20%. CDR3 length: 15 amino acids. V lost 1 base and J lost 7, with 13 bases in between. Germline V gives CDR1 MGHRA, CDR2 YSYEKL. This specimen comes from a study of blood T cell repertoires in COVID-19. The specimen sequenced was peripheral blood. This sequence originates from a man aged 50 to 60 with acute or convalescent COVID-19. V and J are TRBV4-1 and TRBJ2-2, with D unclear. As DNA, the CDR3 is TGCGCCAGCAGCCAAGTCCCCAAAGGAGTCGGGGAGCTGTTTTTT. Amino acids: CASSQVPKGVGELFF.